The 19 T cell receptor beta chains reported below all come from one sample, sequenced in a study of Ad26.COV2.S vaccination and SARS-CoV-2 variants (dated by TCRdb to the early 2020s). Per the publication, the treatment or condition label means: some 19 received Ad26.COV2.S at low or high dose, single or two shots; several received placebo; per-sample allocation not given. Repertoires of vaccine and placebo recipients were sequenced from samples collected on day 63 after the first injection. Receptor amplification or capture employed the immunoSEQ multiplex PCR assay. TCRdb mirrors the immuneACCESS table, restricted to in-frame sequences. Some clones are absent from its copies; in checked studies, under half trace to an unresolved V gene, and the reason for the others is unknown. The sample data list about 460,000 clones, and roughly nine tenths of these were observed just once. The ten biggest clones cover around 1.8% of the sample.

The source material was peripheral blood, sampled in a trial of Ad26.COV2.S vaccine versus placebo. The receptors come from a person between 18 and 59 years old who received the Ad26.COV2.S COVID-19 vaccine or a placebo.

The rearrangement links TRBV5-1 to TRBJ2-5, with TRBD2 identical over 8 bases. V dropped 0 bases and J dropped 3; count of bases not matched to a gene: 13. The CDR3 runs 18 residues. Germline V gene sequence: CDR1 SGHRS, CDR2 YFSETQ. CDR3: CASSLGYGGVTFEETQYF. For the CDR3, the DNA is TGCGCCAGCAGCTTGGGTTACGGGGGGGTTACCTTCGAAGAGACCCAGTACTTC.

The chain employs TRBV11-2 and TRBJ2-7; D uncertain. This CDR3 is built from 13 residues. Germline V gene lookup returns CDR1 SGHAT and CDR2 FQNNGV. Trimming left V 5 bases short and J 2 bases short, with 10 bases between. CDR3 region: CASSLLLTYEQYF. Written as DNA, the CDR3 is TGTGCCAGCAGCCTTCTTTTGACCTACGAGCAGTACTTC.

V gene TRBV25-1 combines with J gene TRBJ2-1; tentatively, D is TRBD1 or TRBD2 (6 bases each). CDR3 length: 16 amino acids. V was cut by 3 bases and J by 12 bases, with 24 bases left in between. From germline, CDR1 is MGHDK and CDR2 SYGVNS. CDR3 amino acids: CASSDPAGRGEYGQFF. In DNA form, the CDR3 reads TGTGCCAGCAGTGACCCTGCCGGAAGGGGGGAGTATGGGCAGTTCTTC.

The V call is TRBV7-2, the J call TRBJ2-2, with 12 bases identical to TRBD2. With 2 bases clipped from V and 6 bases from J, the junction kept 4 bases outside the gene matches. Germline CDR1 reads SGHTA; CDR2 reads FQGNSA. CDR3 length equals 16 residues. For the CDR3, the DNA is TGTGCCAGCAGCTTAAAACTAGCGGGAGGAGCCGGGGAGCTGTTTTTT. Translation gives CASSLKLAGGAGELFF.

This clone was observed a handful of times. V gene TRBV6-6 combines with J gene TRBJ2-7; 13 nucleotides agree with TRBD2. The J segment lost 2 bases and the V segment lost 6 bases, leaving 4 bases of the junction unmatched. Germline values: CDR1 MNHNY, CDR2 SVGAGI (reference sequence). This CDR3 has 15 residues. The CDR3 coding sequence is TGTGCCAGCAGACCACTAGCGGGAGGGACCTACGAGCAGTACTTC. Amino acids: CASRPLAGGTYEQYF.

The CDR3 nucleotides read TGTGCCACCAGCAGAGGACAGGGCTTTAGTCAGCCCCAGCATTTT. Its translation: CATSRGQGFSQPQHF. The chain couples TRBV15 to TRBJ1-5; 7 bases agree with TRBD1. The trim removed 1 base at V and 6 bases at J, leaving 6 bases unmatched. The CDR3 covers 15 residues. CDR1 is LNHNV, CDR2 YYDKDF, per germline (reference sequence).

The chain carries TRBV27 and TRBJ2-7, with 12 bases identical to TRBD2. The CDR3 is made up of 16 amino acids. V shed 6 bases and J 4 bases; nucleotides not matched to a gene: 10. Germline V gene data show CDR1 as MNHEY and CDR2 as SMNVEV (reference sequence). The CDR3 DNA follows: TGTGCCAGCAGCTCCCTAGGGACTAGCGGGCTGTACGAGCAGTACTTC. Residues: CASSSLGTSGLYEQYF.

J is TRBJ1-5 and V is TRBV6-5, with D maybe TRBD1 (6 bases). Germline CDR1 is MNHEY and CDR2 is SVGAGI. The CDR3 consists of 15 residues. V was cut by 6 bases and J by 3 bases, with 15 bases left in between. The CDR3 bases are TGTGCCAGCAGAACCTCTGGACAGCTCAATCAGCCCCAGCATTTT. Translated, it gives CASRTSGQLNQPQHF.

This chain's CDR3 is CASSGLFGQNGADTQYF. The CDR3 coding sequence is TGTGCCAGCAGTGGGCTTTTCGGGCAGAATGGCGCAGATACGCAGTATTTT. V gene TRBV25-1 combines with J gene TRBJ2-3, with no clear D. The germline V gene encodes CDR1 MGHDK and CDR2 SYGVNS. The CDR3 has 17 residues. The V and J ends lost 4 bases and 4 bases respectively, with 21 bases between them.

The V and J genes are TRBV20-1 and TRBJ1-4; 9 positions match TRBD1. V dropped 3 bases and J dropped 14; count of bases not matched to a gene: 16. The CDR3 contains 15 residues. The V gene's germline CDR1 is DFQATT and CDR2 SNEGSKA (reference sequence). The CDR3 DNA reads TGCAGTGCTAGTAGCCGGGACAGGGACCCATCGGGGCTGTTTTTT. This translates into CSASSRDRDPSGLFF.

The V gene is TRBV6-5, the J gene TRBJ1-2, with TRBD1 matching 8 bases. The V gene's germline CDR1 is MNHEY and CDR2 SVGAGI. This CDR3 region has 12 residues. J gave up 8 bases and V 4 bases, and 3 bases lay outside the gene matches. CDR3 residues: CASSLDRGGYTF. CDR3 nucleotide sequence: TGTGCCAGCAGTTTAGACAGGGGAGGCTACACCTTC.

V usage is TRBV7-9 and J usage is TRBJ2-7, with D maybe TRBD1 (5 bases). In germline, CDR1 is SEHNR, CDR2 FQNEAQ (reference sequence). Trimming cost V 3 bases and J 3 bases, with 15 bases left between them. There are 15 residues in the CDR3. CDR3 residues: CASSFARDSLYEQYF. The CDR3 DNA sequence: TGTGCCAGCAGCTTCGCCCGAGACAGTCTCTACGAGCAGTACTTC.

The chain employs TRBV9 and TRBJ2-1, with 12 bases that match TRBD2. V dropped 3 bases and J dropped 0; count of bases not matched to a gene: 4. Germline CDR1 and CDR2: SGDLS and YYNGEE. The CDR3 runs 17 residues. The CDR3 region has the DNA TGTGCCAGCAGCGAGAGACTAGCGGGGGACTCCTACAATGAGCAGTTCTTC. This sequence encodes CASSERLAGDSYNEQFF.

Of note for this clone: The sample carries other DNA sequences with the same CDR3. The chain employs TRBV28 and TRBJ2-6, with TRBD1 matching over 8 bases. J was trimmed by 2 bases and V by 4 bases; bases with no gene match: 1. CDR1 is MDHEN and CDR2 is SYDVKM in the germline V gene. The CDR3 is 15 amino acids. The DNA of the CDR3 is TGTGCCAGCAGTTCACAGGGGGCTGGGGCCAACGTCCTGACTTTC. Encoded protein: CASSSQGAGANVLTF.

The J gene is TRBJ1-2, the V gene TRBV6-6; D is ambiguous. The CDR3 is 13 amino acids. From germline, CDR1 is MNHNY and CDR2 SVGAGI (reference sequence). V gave up 6 bases and J gave up 8 bases, with 16 bases separating them. The chain's CDR3 is CASRSDGPRGYTF. The CDR3 bases are TGTGCCAGCAGGTCGGACGGACCCAGGGGCTACACCTTC.

V gene TRBV5-1 combines with J gene TRBJ2-1; 12 bases align to TRBD2. Germline loops: CDR1 SGHRS, CDR2 YFSETQ. This CDR3 region has 15 residues. The junction had 5 bases not matched to a gene; V was cut back by 4 bases and J by 6 bases. This chain's CDR3 is CASSPPTSGGNEQFF. The CDR3 coding sequence is TGCGCCAGCAGCCCTCCGACTAGCGGGGGCAATGAGCAGTTCTTC.

V usage is TRBV5-8 and J usage is TRBJ1-2, with D uncertain. Germline assignment: CDR1 SGHTS and CDR2 YDEGEE. Trimming cost V 6 bases and J 0 bases, with 6 bases left between them. The CDR3 is made up of 12 amino acids. Here the CDR3 DNA reads TGTGCCAGCACAGCAGCTAACTATGGCTACACCTTC. Translation gives CASTAANYGYTF.

The chain couples TRBV10-1 to TRBJ2-3; 8 nucleotides line up with TRBD1. The CDR3 length is 15 residues. Germline V gene data show CDR1 as WNHNN and CDR2 as SYGVQD (reference sequence). Trimming removed 5 bases from V and 1 base from J; junction bases left unmatched: 5. DNA of the CDR3: TGCGCCAGCAGTAACCGGGGACAGGGCACAGATACGCAGTATTTT. Translating gives CASSNRGQGTDTQYF.

The chain recombines TRBV6-5 with TRBJ1-4; D is unclear. Germline values: CDR1 MNHEY, CDR2 SVGAGI. This CDR3 comprises 16 residues. The V end lost 2 bases, the J end lost 8 bases, and 18 bases lay between the germline ends. Here the CDR3 DNA reads TGTGCCAGCAGTTACCGACGGGGAGGTCCGGCCGAAAAACTGTTTTTT. The encoded protein is CASSYRRGGPAEKLFF.